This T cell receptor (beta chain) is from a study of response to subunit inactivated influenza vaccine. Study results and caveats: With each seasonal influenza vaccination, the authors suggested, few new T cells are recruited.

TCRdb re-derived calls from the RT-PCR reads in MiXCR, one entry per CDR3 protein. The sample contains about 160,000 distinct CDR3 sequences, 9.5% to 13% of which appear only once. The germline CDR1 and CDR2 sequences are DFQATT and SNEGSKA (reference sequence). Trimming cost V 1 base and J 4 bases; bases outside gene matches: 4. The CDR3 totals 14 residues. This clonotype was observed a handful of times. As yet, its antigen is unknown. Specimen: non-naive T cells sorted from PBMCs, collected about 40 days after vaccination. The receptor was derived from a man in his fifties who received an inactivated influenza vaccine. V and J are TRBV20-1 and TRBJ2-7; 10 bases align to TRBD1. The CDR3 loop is CSARAGQGIYEQYF. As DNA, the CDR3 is TGCAGTGCTAGAGCGGGACAGGGGATTTACGAGCAGTACTTC.